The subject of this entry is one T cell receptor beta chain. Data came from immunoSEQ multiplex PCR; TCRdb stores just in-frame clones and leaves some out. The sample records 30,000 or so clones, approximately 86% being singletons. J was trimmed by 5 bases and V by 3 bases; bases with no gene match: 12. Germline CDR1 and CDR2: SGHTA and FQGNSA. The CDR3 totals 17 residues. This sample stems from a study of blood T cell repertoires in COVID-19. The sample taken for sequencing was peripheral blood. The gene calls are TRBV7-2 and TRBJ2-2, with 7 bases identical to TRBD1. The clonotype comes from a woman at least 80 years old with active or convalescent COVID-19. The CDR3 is CASSFLQGGTGTGELFF. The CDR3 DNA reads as TGTGCCAGCAGCTTTCTCCAAGGGGGCACCGGAACCGGGGAGCTGTTTTTT.